The T cell receptor (beta chain) described here comes from a study of blood T cells in healthy people across ages. Study findings and constraints: A strong correlation was found between TCR beta diversity and the percentage of naive T cells. While age rose, TCR beta diversity per million T cells dropped in a roughly linear way.

Together with a sample-barcoded 5' primer, a J-beta primer mix was included in a second PCR lasting roughly 6 to 12 cycles. One entry per CDR3 protein, called by TCRdb with MiXCR from the 5' RACE reads. The sample holds about 1.8 million distinct CDR3 sequences, 49% seen once. This CDR3 comprises 15 residues. V lost 7 bases and J 0 bases, leaving 16 bases between the germline ends. Germline CDR1 reads SGHTA; CDR2 reads FQGNSA. Remarks on this clonotype: Its antigen is not known.

The receptor was derived from a woman aged 40 to 49 in good health. The material sequenced was blood. This sequence joins TRBV7-2 and TRBJ2-7; maybe TRBD2 (5 bases). The DNA of the CDR3 is TGTGCCAGCACCATACCTACGGGGAGCTCCTACGAGCAGTACTTC. Amino acids: CASTIPTGSSYEQYF.